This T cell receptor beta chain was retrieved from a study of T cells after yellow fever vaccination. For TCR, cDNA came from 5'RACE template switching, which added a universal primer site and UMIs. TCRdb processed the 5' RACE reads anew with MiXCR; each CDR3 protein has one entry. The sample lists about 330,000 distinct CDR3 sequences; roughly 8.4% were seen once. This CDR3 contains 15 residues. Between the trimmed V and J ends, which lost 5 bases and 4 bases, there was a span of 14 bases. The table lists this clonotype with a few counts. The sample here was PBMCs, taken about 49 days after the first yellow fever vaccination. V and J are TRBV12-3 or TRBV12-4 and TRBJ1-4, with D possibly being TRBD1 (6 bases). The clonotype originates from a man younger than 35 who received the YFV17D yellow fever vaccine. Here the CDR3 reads CASSPSRGFNEKLFF. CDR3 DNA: TGTGCCAGCAGTCCCTCCAGGGGATTTAATGAAAAACTGTTTTTT.